This record concerns one T cell receptor beta chain sequence. Its antigen is unknown. TCRdb fed the 5' RACE reads into MiXCR, producing one record per CDR3 protein. In the table there are some 900,000 distinct CDR3 sequences, approximately 13% of which are singletons. These data come from a study of identical twins. General study results and limits: Analyses of zero insertions could be partly confounded by invariant MAIT and iNKT cells. Less excess twin sharing appeared in beta out-of-frame sequences. Abundant cord blood beta clonotypes carried fewer insertions; memory repertoires showed none.

V lost 4 bases, J lost 2 bases, and 16 bases lay in between. Germline V gene data show CDR1 as SGDLS and CDR2 as YYNGEE. This CDR3 has 16 residues. This same sample was also part of a study on yellow fever vaccine responses in identical twins.

Material: PBMCs. This TCR came from a young woman in good health. The rearrangement joins TRBV9 to TRBJ2-1; D remains unclear. Here the CDR3 reads CASSLEGGLPYNEQFF. The CDR3 DNA follows: TGTGCCAGCAGCCTGGAAGGCGGTCTACCCTACAATGAGCAGTTCTTC.